This entry lists 5 T cell receptor beta chains sequenced from one sample in a study of blood T cell repertoires in COVID-19. The method was immunoSEQ multiplex PCR; TCRdb's version includes in-frame clones alone and lacks a portion of them. The data show a few hundred thousand clones, about 89% seen once. Material: peripheral blood. These receptors all stem from a woman between 40 and 55 years old who had recovered from COVID-19.

V and J are TRBV4-1 and TRBJ2-3; 9 nucleotides align to TRBD2. The CDR3 spans 18 residues. Unmatched junction bases numbered 9, after V lost 2 bases and J lost 0 bases. Germline V gives CDR1 MGHRA, CDR2 YSYEKL. CDR3 protein: CASSQSGLAPDSTDTQYF. The CDR3 DNA reads as TGCGCCAGCAGCCAATCAGGACTAGCGCCAGATAGCACAGATACGCAGTATTTT.

V and J are TRBV4-1 and TRBJ2-7, with 7 bases identical to TRBD2. Germline CDR1 reads MGHRA; CDR2 reads YSYEKL. Trimming at V came to 4 bases and at J to 4 bases, leaving 10 bases not matched to a gene. This CDR3 contains 15 residues. The CDR3 DNA sequence: TGCGCCAGCAGCCTCGGGGCGGGAGTGGGATACGAGCAGTACTTC. Amino acid sequence: CASSLGAGVGYEQYF.

The chain uses TRBV27 and TRBJ1-2; 8 nucleotides align to TRBD1. The CDR3 runs 13 residues. CDR1 is MNHEY and CDR2 is SMNVEV in the germline V gene (reference sequence). V shed 2 bases and J 7 bases; nucleotides not matched to a gene: 3. DNA for the CDR3: TGTGCCAGCAGTTTACAGGGGGCAGCTGGCTACACCTTC. It is translated as CASSLQGAAGYTF.

With regard to this clone: The junction departs from germline at one end; a sequencing error may be responsible. V usage is TRBV7-7 and J usage is TRBJ2-3, with D perhaps matching TRBD1 (5 bases). This CDR3 contains 13 residues. CDR1 is SSHAT, CDR2 FNYEAQ, per germline (reference sequence). The CDR3 DNA sequence: TGTGCTAGCAGCTTAGCCCAGGGAGATACGCAGTATTTT. Translating it yields CASSLAQGDTQYF.

The chain's CDR3 is CASSTASARINNEQFF. Here the CDR3 DNA reads TGTGCCAGCAGCACAGCTAGCGCCAGAATTAACAATGAGCAGTTCTTC. The rearrangement uses TRBV7-2 and TRBJ2-1, with D perhaps TRBD2 (6 bases). Trimming left V 5 bases short and J 5 bases short, with 19 bases between. This CDR3 spans 16 amino acids. Germline assignment: CDR1 SGHTA and CDR2 FQGNSA.